The 13 T cell receptor beta chains below come from one sample, sequenced in a study of T cell responses to AZD1222 COVID-19 vaccine. The method was immunoSEQ multiplex PCR; TCRdb's version includes in-frame clones alone and lacks a portion of them. The sample consists of around 150,000 clones, just over 90% of them appearing once. The sequenced sample was peripheral blood, obtained on day 0 of MenACWY control vaccination. The source is an adult in good health.

This clone was detected once. A junction end diverges from the germline sequence, so it may reflect a read error. J is TRBJ2-7 and V is TRBV29-1; tentatively, D is TRBD1 (5 bases). CDR1 and CDR2 from the germline V gene are SQVTM and ANQGSEA. The CDR3 spans 13 residues. CDR3 loop: CSVEGAQGYEQYF. In DNA, the CDR3 is TGCAGCGTCGAAGGGGCTCAGGGCTACGAGCAGTACTTC.

The chain carries TRBV6-2 or TRBV6-3 and TRBJ2-1; D ambiguous. This CDR3 region has 12 residues. The ends were cut back, 2 bases at V and 11 bases at J, with 10 bases in the middle. Looked up from germline, CDR1 is MNHEY and CDR2 is SVGEGT. CDR3 sequence (DNA): TGTGCCAGCAGTTACCACGAAATGAAGCAGTTCTTC. As protein: CASSYHEMKQFF.

This clone was recorded a few times. The CDR3 is CASSLGTRSYEQYF. DNA for the CDR3: TGCGCCAGCAGCCTTGGGACTAGGTCCTACGAGCAGTACTTC. V and J are TRBV4-1 and TRBJ2-7; 8 nucleotides agree with TRBD2. The CDR3 is 14 residues long. Germline V gene sequence: CDR1 MGHRA, CDR2 YSYEKL. J lost 1 base, V lost 4 bases, and 3 bases had no gene match.

The chain combines TRBV30 with TRBJ1-3; TRBD1 aligns across 9 bases. Trimming at V came to 5 bases and at J to 4 bases, leaving 3 bases not matched to a gene. The length of the CDR3 is 13 residues. Germline CDR1 GTSNPN, CDR2 SVGIG (reference sequence). In DNA form, the CDR3 reads TGTGCCTGGGAGACAGGGGGAGGAAACACCATATATTTT. It translates to CAWETGGGNTIYF.

V gene TRBV19 combines with J gene TRBJ2-1, with 9 positions matching TRBD2. V dropped 7 bases and J dropped 7; count of bases not matched to a gene: 11. The CDR3 is made up of 15 amino acids. Germline V gene sequence: CDR1 LNHDA, CDR2 SQIVND (reference sequence). CDR3 protein: CASKVAAGGANEQFF. The CDR3 DNA sequence: TGTGCCAGTAAGGTGGCGGCGGGAGGGGCTAATGAGCAGTTCTTC.

The genes are TRBV13 and TRBJ1-1; D not resolved. Trimming left V 1 base short and J 3 bases short, with 6 bases between. The CDR3 spans 13 residues. Per germline, CDR1 PRHDT and CDR2 FYEKMQ (reference sequence). The CDR3 spells CASSLATDTEAFF. CDR3 coding DNA: TGTGCCAGCAGCTTAGCCACCGACACTGAAGCTTTCTTT.

CDR3 coding DNA: TGTGCCAGCAGCTTAGCCCGGGGACTAGCGACGCAAGAGACCCAGTACTTC. Residues: CASSLARGLATQETQYF. V and J are TRBV7-2 and TRBJ2-5; TRBD2 matches at 10 bases. After removal of 0 bases from V and 2 bases from J, the junction contained 6 bases not matched to a gene. Per germline, CDR1 SGHTA and CDR2 FQGNSA. This CDR3 has 17 residues.

The chain carries TRBV28 and TRBJ2-5; tentatively, D is TRBD1 (6 bases). CDR3 length equals 15 residues. Trimming stripped 7 bases from V and 4 bases from J, with 19 bases between. Germline loops: CDR1 MDHEN, CDR2 SYDVKM. For the CDR3, the DNA is TGTGCCAGCAACCTATTAAACAGGGTGGGAGAGACCCAGTACTTC. It specifies CASNLLNRVGETQYF.

V and J are TRBV6-2 or TRBV6-3 and TRBJ1-5; D is unclear. Per germline, CDR1 MNHEY and CDR2 SVGEGT. V gave up 0 bases and J gave up 6 bases, with 9 bases separating them. There are 14 residues in the CDR3. CDR3 protein: CASSYSGAGQPQHF. DNA for the CDR3: TGTGCCAGCAGTTACTCCGGAGCGGGTCAGCCCCAGCATTTT.

The chain links TRBV3-1 (or the pseudogene TRBV3-2) to TRBJ2-7; D is possibly TRBD1 (5 bases). V shed 4 bases and J shed 0 bases, with 13 bases lying between them. The CDR3 runs 15 residues. Germline CDR1 and CDR2: LGHDT and YNNKEL (reference sequence). CDR3 nucleotides: TGTGCCAGCAGCCCCCTCAGTGGGGCCTCCTACGAGCAGTACTTC. It codes for CASSPLSGASYEQYF.

V is TRBV12-5 and J is TRBJ2-7, with D possibly being TRBD1 (6 bases). V was pared by 10 bases and J by 0 bases, with 16 bases between. CDR1 is LGHNT, CDR2 FRNRAP, per germline. There are 14 residues in the CDR3. The CDR3 nucleotides are TGTGCTACTTTAACCGGGACAAGCTCCTACGAGCAGTACTTC. This translates into CATLTGTSSYEQYF.

In DNA form, the CDR3 reads TGCGCCAGCAGCTCACGACAGGGCTCGGGAACCGGGGAGCTGTTTTTT. It yields the protein CASSSRQGSGTGELFF. This chain connects TRBV5-1 to TRBJ2-2; 7 bases align to TRBD1. The V gene's germline CDR1 is SGHRS and CDR2 YFSETQ. V was clipped by 3 bases and J by 5 bases; unmatched bases: 10. The length of the CDR3 is 16 residues.

The chain uses TRBV12-3 or TRBV12-4 and TRBJ1-1, with no clear D. V lost 3 bases and J 11 bases, leaving 13 bases between the germline ends. The CDR3 has 12 residues. The CDR3 DNA reads TGTGCCAGCAGTTTGAGAAGTTTGGGGGCTTTCTTT. It yields the protein CASSLRSLGAFF.